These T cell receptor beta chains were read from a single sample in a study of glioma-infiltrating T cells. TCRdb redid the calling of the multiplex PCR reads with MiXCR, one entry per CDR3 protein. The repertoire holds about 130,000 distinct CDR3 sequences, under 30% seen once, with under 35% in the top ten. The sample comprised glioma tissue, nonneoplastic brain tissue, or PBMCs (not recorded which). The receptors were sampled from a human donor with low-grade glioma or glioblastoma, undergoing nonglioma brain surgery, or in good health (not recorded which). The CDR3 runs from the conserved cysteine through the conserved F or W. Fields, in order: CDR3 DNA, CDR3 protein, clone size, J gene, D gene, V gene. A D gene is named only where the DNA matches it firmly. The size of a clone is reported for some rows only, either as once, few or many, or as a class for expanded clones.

TGCGCCAGCAGCTTGGACCCAGATACGCAGTATTTT | CASSLDPDTQYF | . | TRBJ2-3 | . | TRBV5-1
TGCAGTGCTAGGGCGGACCGGTCCACTGAAGCTTTCTTT | CSARADRSTEAFF | many | TRBJ1-1 | . | TRBV20-1
TGCAGTGCTAGCCCCAAGACAGGCCGAGAGCAGTTCTTC | CSASPKTGREQFF | few | TRBJ2-1 | . | TRBV20-1
TGCAGTGCTAGAGATAGGGGAACTGGAAACACCATATATTTT | CSARDRGTGNTIYF | many | TRBJ1-3 | . | TRBV20-1
TGTGCCAGTCAGGGATGGGTGGCGGATGAGCAGTTCTTC | CASQGWVADEQFF | . | TRBJ2-1 | . | TRBV7-9
TGTGCCAGCAGCTCATTTGTCGAGCAGCCCCAGCATTTT | CASSSFVEQPQHF | many | TRBJ1-5 | . | TRBV7-8
TGTGCCAGCAGCCAAGGAAAATCTAACTATGGCTACACCTTC | CASSQGKSNYGYTF | few | TRBJ1-2 | . | TRBV14
TGTGCCAGCAGTTTTGGGGGAGCACCACCCCTCCACTTT | CASSFGGAPPLHF | many | TRBJ1-6 | . | TRBV27
TGTGCCAGTAGTATAGCAGCGGGGGGAGGAAATGAGCAGTTCTTC | CASSIAAGGGNEQFF | few | TRBJ2-1 | TRBD2 | TRBV19
TGTGCCAGCAGTTCCGCCCCTTCACCCCTCCACTTT | CASSSAPSPLHF | . | TRBJ1-6 | . | TRBV12-3/TRBV12-4
TGCAGTGCTAGAGATGCAAGACGAAATGAAAAACTGTTTTTT | CSARDARRNEKLFF | few | TRBJ1-4 | . | TRBV20-1
TGTGCCACCAAAAACCCCGGTCGGGGCAGGCTAGATCAGCCCCAGCATTTT | CATKNPGRGRLDQPQHF | . | TRBJ1-5 | . | TRBV10-3
TGCGCCAGCAGCCCCGTTGGTAGCGGGACCACAGATACGCAGTATTTT | CASSPVGSGTTDTQYF | few | TRBJ2-3 | TRBD2 | TRBV5-1
TGTGCCAGCAGAACCGCACAGAGGGACACTGAAGCTTTCTTT | CASRTAQRDTEAFF | once | TRBJ1-1 | . | TRBV27
TGTGCCAGTAGCCCACCGACAGGGGGCAGCGGCAATGAGCAGTTCTTC | CASSPPTGGSGNEQFF | few | TRBJ2-1 | TRBD1 | TRBV19
TGCAGTGCTAGGCCCCCCGGGGGCGGGGGTGCAGATACGCAGTATTTT | CSARPPGGGGADTQYF | . | TRBJ2-3 | . | TRBV20-1
TGCGCCAGCAGCACGGACCCCCACCTAATCAACACTGAAGCTTTCTTT | CASSTDPHLINTEAFF | many | TRBJ1-1 | . | TRBV5-1
TGTGCCAGTAGTGACCGACCCACCATATATTTT | CASSDRPTIYF | few | TRBJ1-3 | . | TRBV19